This entry lists 22 T cell receptor beta chains sequenced from one sample in a study of blood T cell repertoires in COVID-19 (dated by TCRdb to 2019 to 2021). The library was made by the immunoSEQ multiplex PCR assay. In its TCRdb copy, this immuneACCESS table keeps in-frame sequences only and misses some clones. Where compared with another copy, unresolved V genes explain less than half of these, and the others have no known cause. Here the sample has 350,000 or so clones; roughly 88% occur a single time. The ten largest clonotypes hold 1.5% to 2% of the sample. The sequencing sample was made of peripheral blood. The receptors here all came from a woman in her 30s with COVID-19, enrolled during active disease.

The chain couples TRBV2 to TRBJ1-2; D unresolved. This CDR3 region has 11 residues. Between the trimmed V and J ends, which lost 7 bases and 5 bases, there was a span of 8 bases. Germline V CDR1 and CDR2: SNHLY, FYNNEI. Here the CDR3 reads CASTAGYGYTF. CDR3 coding DNA: TGTGCCAGCACGGCCGGGTATGGCTACACCTTC.

The chain links TRBV18 to TRBJ1-1; a weak D match, TRBD1 (5 bases). Deletions cut 4 bases from V and 0 bases from J, with 9 bases between. From germline, CDR1 is KGHSH and CDR2 LQKENI. This CDR3 has 14 residues. Written as DNA, the CDR3 is TGTGCCAGCTCACGGGGGGTCATGAACACTGAAGCTTTCTTT. Its translation: CASSRGVMNTEAFF.

The chain employs TRBV19 and TRBJ1-5, with D maybe TRBD1 (5 bases). The V gene's germline CDR1 is LNHDA and CDR2 SQIVND (reference sequence). Trimming stripped 3 bases from V and 10 bases from J, with 10 bases between. The CDR3 extends over 12 amino acids. This chain's CDR3 is CASSMGGNPQHF. The CDR3 coding sequence is TGTGCCAGTAGTATGGGGGGGAATCCCCAGCATTTT.

This clone showed up just a few times. The chain couples TRBV30 to TRBJ2-1, with D tentatively TRBD1 (6 bases). Germline V gene lookup returns CDR1 GTSNPN and CDR2 SVGIG (reference sequence). Trimming removed 7 bases at V and 7 bases at J, with 20 bases between. The CDR3 totals 14 residues. CDR3 sequence reads: CAYRSQQGWNEQFF. CDR3 nucleotides: TGTGCCTACCGCTCCCAGCAGGGGTGGAATGAGCAGTTCTTC. Based on the CDR3 plus reference TRBV30 and TRBJ2-1, the full variable domain is SQTIHQWPATLVQPVGSPLSLECTVEGTSNPNLYWYRQAAGRGLQLLFYSVGIGQISSEVPQNLSASRPQDRQFILSSKKLLLSDSGFYLCAYRSQQGWNEQFFGPGTRLTVL.

The chain has TRBV5-1 and TRBJ2-3, with 10 bases matching TRBD2. The trim removed 4 bases at V and 1 base at J, leaving 6 bases unmatched. The CDR3 is made up of 16 amino acids. The germline CDR1 and CDR2 sequences are SGHRS and YFSETQ. CDR3 DNA: TGCGCCAGCAGCCCTAACGGGACTAGCGGCACAGATACGCAGTATTTT. Its protein is CASSPNGTSGTDTQYF.

This rearrangement joins TRBV7-9 to TRBJ1-4; TRBD1 aligns across 8 bases. The CDR3 extends over 15 amino acids. Losses at the gene ends were 3 bases for V and 7 bases for J; bases not matched to a gene: 7. The germline V gene encodes CDR1 SEHNR and CDR2 FQNEAQ (reference sequence). The CDR3 DNA sequence: TGTGCCAGCAGCTTGGGGCAGGGGGCCAGTGAAAAACTGTTTTTT. The encoded protein is CASSLGQGASEKLFF.

The V call is TRBV7-6, the J call TRBJ1-5, with 7 bases fitting TRBD1. There are 15 residues in the CDR3. Per germline, CDR1 SGHVS and CDR2 FNYEAQ. With 5 bases clipped from V and 5 bases from J, the junction kept 9 bases outside the gene matches. CDR3 DNA: TGTGCCAGCAGCCGTAGTTCCGGGACAGATCAGCCCCAGCATTTT. It encodes CASSRSSGTDQPQHF.

This chain links TRBV28 with TRBJ2-7; D unresolved. This CDR3 has 13 residues. The germline V gene encodes CDR1 MDHEN and CDR2 SYDVKM. V was trimmed by 5 bases and J by 1 base, leaving 9 bases between them. The CDR3 reads CASSGRLSYEQYV. In nucleotides, the CDR3 is TGTGCCAGCAGTGGCAGGCTTTCCTACGAGCAGTACGTC.

This clone came up once. The chain carries TRBV5-8 and TRBJ1-2, with TRBD1 as a possible D gene (6 bases). The V end lost 4 bases, the J end lost 8 bases, and 24 bases lay between the germline ends. The germline V gene encodes CDR1 SGHTS and CDR2 YDEGEE. The CDR3 has 16 residues. CDR3 nucleotides: TGTGCCAGCAGCACCCGGGGGGGGGCCCGCGGAGAGGGCTACACCTTC. This translates into CASSTRGGARGEGYTF.

A word on this clone: The same CDR3 can be traced to other DNA sequences in this sample. The rearrangement joins TRBV19 to TRBJ2-7, with TRBD1 identical over 10 bases. The ends lost 1 base at V and 4 bases at J; junction bases unmatched: 1. Germline loops: CDR1 LNHDA, CDR2 SQIVND (reference sequence). This CDR3 region has 14 residues. CDR3 nucleotides: TGTGCCAGTAGTATAGGGACAGGGGGGTACGAGCAGTACTTC. Protein: CASSIGTGGYEQYF.

Here the CDR3 DNA reads TGTGCCAGTAGTATGGGACAGGTCTCTGGAAACACCATATATTTT. Protein: CASSMGQVSGNTIYF. The chain has TRBV19 and TRBJ1-3; 8 nucleotides agree with TRBD1. Germline loops: CDR1 LNHDA, CDR2 SQIVND (reference sequence). The length of the CDR3 is 15 residues. The V gene end was trimmed by 3 bases and the J gene end by 0 bases; junction bases not matched to a gene: 1. The full variable domain, completed using reference TRBV19 and TRBJ1-3, is DGGITQSPKYLFRKEGQNVTLSCEQNLNHDAMYWYRQDPGQGLRLIYYSQIVNDFQKGDIAEGYSVSREKKESFPLTVTSAQKNPTAFYLCASSMGQVSGNTIYFGEGSWLTVV.

V gene TRBV29-1 combines with J gene TRBJ1-2; tentatively, D is TRBD1 (6 bases). This CDR3 spans 13 amino acids. The V and J ends lost 6 bases and 1 base respectively, with 12 bases between them. The germline gives CDR1 SQVTM, CDR2 ANQGSEA. The CDR3 nucleotides read TGCAGCGTCGGACAGCTTAATAACTATGGCTACACCTTC. It is translated as CSVGQLNNYGYTF.

The gene calls are TRBV4-3 and TRBJ1-1; D may be TRBD1 (6 bases). V was pared by 4 bases and J by 7 bases, with 13 bases between. Germline V gene sequence: CDR1 LGHNA, CDR2 YSLEER. The CDR3 runs to 13 residues. Here the CDR3 reads CASSLERGFEAFF. CDR3 bases: TGCGCCAGCAGCCTGGAAAGGGGGTTTGAAGCTTTCTTT.

J is TRBJ1-5 and V is TRBV19; D is undetermined. Germline CDR1 and CDR2: LNHDA and SQIVND (reference sequence). Trimming removed 4 bases from V and 5 bases from J, with 15 bases in between. The CDR3 spans 15 residues. Here the CDR3 reads CASSKRVGEYQPQHF. The CDR3 region has the DNA TGTGCCAGTAGTAAAAGGGTCGGGGAATATCAGCCCCAGCATTTT.

The V gene is TRBV19, the J gene TRBJ1-2; 9 nucleotides line up with TRBD1. CDR3 length equals 14 residues. Trimming removed 9 bases from V and 4 bases from J; junction bases left unmatched: 9. In germline, CDR1 is LNHDA, CDR2 SQIVND (reference sequence). Here the CDR3 DNA reads TGTGCCAGCTCAACCGGGACAGGGTTCTATGGCTACACCTTC. The encoded protein is CASSTGTGFYGYTF.

This chain's CDR3 is CASSLTAGDWVFF. The CDR3 DNA is TGTGCCAGCAGCTTAACTGCGGGGGACTGGGTGTTCTTC. The gene calls are TRBV7-3 and TRBJ2-1, with 7 bases lining up with TRBD2. CDR1 and CDR2 (germline): SGHTA, FQGTGA. The CDR3 runs to 13 residues. V lost 0 bases to trimming and J lost 15 bases; unmatched junction nucleotides: 8.

The chain recombines TRBV6-6 with TRBJ1-2, with 7 bases fitting TRBD1. Looked up from germline, CDR1 is MNHNY and CDR2 is SVGAGI (reference sequence). With V trimmed by 6 bases and J by 6 bases, 4 bases remained unmatched. This CDR3 is built from 12 residues. CDR3 residues: CASRQGYDGYTF. CDR3 nucleotide sequence: TGTGCCAGCAGACAGGGGTACGATGGCTACACCTTC.

This clone has only one observation. The chain combines TRBV3-1 (or the pseudogene TRBV3-2) with TRBJ2-7, with TRBD1 as a possible D gene (5 bases). CDR1 is LGHDT and CDR2 is YNNKEL in the germline V gene (reference sequence). The V end was cut by 6 bases, the J end by 1 base, with 13 bases between. The length of the CDR3 is 14 residues. The chain's CDR3 is CASSIGATSYEQYF. In DNA, the CDR3 is TGTGCCAGCAGTATAGGGGCCACTTCCTACGAGCAGTACTTC.

The chain employs TRBV27 and TRBJ1-6; the match to TRBD1 covers 12 bases. With 8 bases clipped from V and 0 bases from J, the junction kept 5 bases outside the gene matches. Germline V lookup: CDR1 MNHEY, CDR2 SMNVEV (reference sequence). The CDR3 spans 17 residues. CDR3 loop: CASAGDRGPSYNSPLHF. Written as DNA, the CDR3 is TGTGCCAGCGCCGGGGACAGGGGGCCCTCCTATAATTCACCCCTCCACTTT.

The chain carries TRBV3-1 (or the pseudogene TRBV3-2) and TRBJ2-5; D is possibly TRBD1 (6 bases). Trimming pared 4 bases from V and 5 bases from J, leaving 17 bases between. The CDR3 loop spans 15 amino acids. From germline, CDR1 is LGHDT and CDR2 YNNKEL (reference sequence). The CDR3 loop is CASSPTNTGIETQYF. The CDR3 DNA sequence: TGTGCCAGCAGCCCGACAAATACAGGGATCGAGACCCAGTACTTC.

The count of this clone is one. V usage is TRBV6-1 and J usage is TRBJ1-1; possible D gene TRBD1, 5 bases. Per the germline V gene, CDR1 is MNHNS and CDR2 is SASEGT. Trimming cost V 1 base and J 8 bases, with 5 bases left between them. The CDR3 sequence is 11 residues long. The CDR3, as DNA: TGTGCCAGCAGTGAAGGGACAGAAGCTTTCTTT. Translated: CASSEGTEAFF.

The chain carries TRBV2 and TRBJ2-5, with 9 positions matching TRBD1. The CDR3 is 16 amino acids. V lost 4 bases and J lost 2; bases outside the gene matches: 8. Germline values: CDR1 SNHLY, CDR2 FYNNEI. CDR3 coding DNA: TGTGCCAGCAGTGGCTTACTGGGACAGGGACAAGAGACCCAGTACTTC. This translates into CASSGLLGQGQETQYF.